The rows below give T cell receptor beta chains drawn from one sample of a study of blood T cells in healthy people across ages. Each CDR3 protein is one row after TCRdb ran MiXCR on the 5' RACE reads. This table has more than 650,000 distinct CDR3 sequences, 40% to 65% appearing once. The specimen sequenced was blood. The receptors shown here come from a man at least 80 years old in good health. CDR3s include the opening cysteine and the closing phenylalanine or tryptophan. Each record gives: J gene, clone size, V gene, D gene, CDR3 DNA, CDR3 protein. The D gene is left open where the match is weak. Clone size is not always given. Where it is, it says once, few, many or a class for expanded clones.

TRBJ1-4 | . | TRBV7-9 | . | TGTGCCAGCAGCCCAGCGGGCTACGACGAAAAACTGTTTTTT | CASSPAGYDEKLFF
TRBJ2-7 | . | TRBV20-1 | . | TGCAGTGCTAGCGCTACAGGGACCCGTCGCCCCCAATACTACGAGCAGTACTTC | CSASATGTRRPQYYEQYF
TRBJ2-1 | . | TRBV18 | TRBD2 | TGTGCCAGCTCACTTCCTAGCGGGAGGAGCGATGAGCAGTTCTTC | CASSLPSGRSDEQFF
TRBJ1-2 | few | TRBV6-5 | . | TGTGCCAGCACCCGGAGAGGGCTGGGTAACTATGGCTACACCTTC | CASTRRGLGNYGYTF
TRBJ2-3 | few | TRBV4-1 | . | TGCGCCAGCAGCCAAGAAGTCGCACAGCGGGTCCACAGATACGCGTATTTT | CASSQEVAQRVHRYAYF
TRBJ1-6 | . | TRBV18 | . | TGTGCCAGCTCACCAACCCAGGGAGATAATTCACCCCTCCACTTT | CASSPTQGDNSPLHF
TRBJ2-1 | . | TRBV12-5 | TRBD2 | TGTGCTAGTGGCGGTAGCGGGGGCTACAATGAGCAGTTCTTC | CASGGSGGYNEQFF
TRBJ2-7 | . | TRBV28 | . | TGTGCCAGCAGACCGTCTCCACCCTACGAGCAGTACTTC | CASRPSPPYEQYF
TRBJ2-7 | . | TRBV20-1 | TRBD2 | TGCAGTGCTCCGGGACTAGGGGGCTACGAGCAGTACTTC | CSAPGLGGYEQYF
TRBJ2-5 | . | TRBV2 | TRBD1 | TGTGCCAGCAGGGCCTCCGGGACAGTCCAAGAGACCCAGTACTTC | CASRASGTVQETQYF
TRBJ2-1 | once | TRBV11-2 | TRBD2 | TGTGCCAGCAGCCCCCCCCGGACTAGCGGCCCCAGGGGGGAGCAGTTCTTC | CASSPPRTSGPRGEQFF
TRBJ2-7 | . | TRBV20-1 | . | TGCAGTAATATTAAAAATCCGGGCCAGGCCCACGAGCAGTACTTC | CSNIKNPGQAHEQYF
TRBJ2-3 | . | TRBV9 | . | TGTGCCAGCAGCGTAGATATGGGGCTCATTGGCACAGATACGCAGTATTTT | CASSVDMGLIGTDTQYF